Described below is a single TCR beta chain sequence and its context. The CDR3 is made up of 14 amino acids. V was trimmed by 2 bases and J by 0 bases, leaving 6 bases between them. The data are from a study of Tregs in tolerant kidney transplant recipients. Sequenced by immunoSEQ multiplex PCR; TCRdb stores in-frame clones only, minus some. The sample lists some 250,000 clones; about 86% were seen once. The genes are TRBV23-1 and TRBJ2-3, with D uncertain. TRBV23-1 is an ORF; its function is uncertain. The sequencing sample was made of CD4+ T cells from blood. The receptor was derived from a human donor in good health. In DNA, the CDR3 is TGCGCCAGCAGTCAAAAGGACAGCACAGATACGCAGTATTTT. Protein product: CASSQKDSTDTQYF.